The next 8 T cell receptor beta chains were all read from a single sample in a study of T-cell reconstitution after alpha-beta-depleted transplantation in children. Preparing the TCRbeta library involved the use of unique molecular identifiers. TCRdb processed the PCR reads anew with MiXCR; each CDR3 protein has one entry. The data hold almost 500,000 distinct CDR3 sequences, with about 11% observed a single time. The sequencing used PBMCs, collected before TCRalphabeta/CD19-depleted stem cell transplant. The receptors shown here come from a child aged 2-15 years with inherited bone marrow failure, due to receive a stem cell transplant.

This clonotype was observed a few times. The chain is built from TRBV5-4 and TRBJ2-1; a possible D gene is TRBD2 (6 bases). The CDR3 totals 14 residues. Trimming shortened V by 0 bases and J by 8 bases, and 12 bases separated the two germline ends. In germline, CDR1 is SGHNT, CDR2 YYREEE (reference sequence). The CDR3 DNA sequence: TGTGCCAGCAGCTTGGACGACCCTAGCGATGAGCAGTTCTTC. Amino acids: CASSLDDPSDEQFF.

This clonotype was observed a few times. The rearrangement joins TRBV7-2 to TRBJ1-1; D not resolved. The V gene's germline CDR1 is SGHTA and CDR2 FQGNSA. This CDR3 spans 14 amino acids. Trimming pared 5 bases from V and 1 base from J, leaving 11 bases between. The CDR3 DNA reads TGTGCCAGCAGCCCCCTCCCCCAGAACACTGAAGCTTTCTTT. This translates into CASSPLPQNTEAFF.

This clonotype was seen many times. J is TRBJ2-2 and V is TRBV4-3; D call uncertain. V was pared by 1 base and J by 10 bases, with 4 bases between. CDR3 length: 11 amino acids. Looked up from germline, CDR1 is LGHNA and CDR2 is YSLEER. The CDR3 loop is CASSQGVELFF. CDR3 sequence (DNA): TGCGCCAGCAGCCAAGGAGTGGAGCTGTTTTTT.

This clonotype was picked up many times. This sequence joins TRBV20-1 and TRBJ1-6, with D hard to call. This CDR3 has 14 residues. Germline V CDR1 and CDR2: DFQATT, SNEGSKA (reference sequence). The V gene lost 7 bases and the J gene lost 0 bases, with 10 bases spanning the gap. The CDR3 loop reads CSGTRSSYNSPLHF. CDR3 DNA sequence: TGCAGTGGAACCCGTAGCTCCTATAATTCACCCCTCCACTTT.

The rearrangement uses TRBV7-2 and TRBJ2-3; possible D gene TRBD1, 7 bases. The CDR3 covers 15 residues. The V end was cut by 2 bases, the J end by 3 bases, with 12 bases between. From germline, CDR1 is SGHTA and CDR2 FQGNSA. The DNA of the CDR3 is TGTGCCAGCAGCTTACAGGGGGGCGTGACAGATACGCAGTATTTT. Protein product: CASSLQGGVTDTQYF.

This clonotype came up many times. CDR3 loop: CASSEQGGTTSKYF. The CDR3 coding sequence is TGCGCCAGCAGCGAACAAGGGGGAACTACGAGCAAGTACTTC. The rearrangement joins TRBV4-3 to TRBJ2-7; the D gene is possibly TRBD1 (6 bases). CDR1 is LGHNA and CDR2 is YSLEER in the germline V gene. CDR3 length: 14 amino acids. With 5 bases removed from V and 11 bases from J, the gap between germline ends came to 22 bases.

This clonotype has at least ten counts. This chain connects TRBV28 to TRBJ1-5; 9 positions match TRBD1. V was pared by 6 bases and J by 0 bases, with 6 bases of the junction left unmatched. This CDR3 region has 16 residues. The germline V gene encodes CDR1 MDHEN and CDR2 SYDVKM. The CDR3: CASRGQGAYSNQPQHF. The DNA for the CDR3 is TGTGCCAGCAGGGGACAGGGCGCCTATAGCAATCAGCCCCAGCATTTT.

This clonotype was seen ten or more times. The chain carries TRBV5-1 and TRBJ2-5; 11 bases fit TRBD2. Per the germline V gene, CDR1 is SGHRS and CDR2 is YFSETQ. V was clipped by 2 bases and J by 2 bases; unmatched bases: 5. The CDR3 covers 16 residues. The CDR3 DNA reads as TGCGCCAGCAGCTTCGGGACTAGCGGACGACAAGAGACCCAGTACTTC. It codes for CASSFGTSGRQETQYF.